This is a list of T cell receptor beta chains from one sample in a study of cytomegalovirus exposure and HLA in healthy donors. The repertoire was sequenced with immunoSEQ multiplex PCR; TCRdb's copy has only in-frame clones and lacks some. Here the sample spans 150,000 to 200,000 clones, 85% being singletons. Sequenced material: PBMCs. These receptors all stem from a man aged 18 to 35 in good health and CMV-seropositive. Each CDR3 is given with its conserved first and last residue. D genes are given only for firm matches. Rows give clone size only sometimes, using once, few, many, or a class for an expanded clone.

16	TRBV27	TRBJ1-3	.	TRBD1	CASSPWTGRSGNTIYF	TGTGCCAGCAGTCCCTGGACAGGACGCTCTGGAAACACCATATATTTT
14	TRBV28	TRBJ1-2	.	.	CASSLTGEGYGYTF	TGTGCCAGCAGTTTAACCGGGGAGGGATATGGCTACACCTTC
17	TRBV6-1	TRBJ2-5	.	TRBD2	CASSEGLSGRARETQYF	TGTGCCAGCAGTGAAGGGCTTAGCGGGAGGGCGCGAGAGACCCAGTACTTC
11	TRBV30	TRBJ1-2	.	.	CAWTNSGSYTF	TGTGCCTGGACGAACAGTGGTAGCTACACCTTC
16	TRBV6-6	TRBJ2-1	.	.	CASSYPGGAAGNEQFF	TGTGCCAGCAGTTATCCGGGCGGGGCCGCTGGCAATGAGCAGTTCTTC
11	TRBV6-5	TRBJ2-1	.	.	CASAGDNEQFF	TGTGCCAGCGCAGGGGACAATGAGCAGTTCTTC
14	TRBV28	TRBJ2-1	.	.	CASSFHGGYNEQFF	TGTGCCAGCAGTTTCCATGGAGGTTACAATGAGCAGTTCTTC
17	TRBV5-4	TRBJ1-2	.	.	CASSLGAGFGNNYGYTF	TGTGCCAGCAGCTTGGGAGCCGGGTTCGGGAATAACTATGGCTACACCTTC
15	TRBV6-1	TRBJ2-7	.	.	CASSEGTAKIYEQYF	TGTGCCAGCAGTGAAGGGACAGCCAAGATCTACGAGCAGTACTTC
13	TRBV2	TRBJ2-2	.	.	CASSDQGTGELFF	TGTGCCAGCAGTGACCAGGGGACCGGGGAGCTGTTTTTT
14	TRBV6-5	TRBJ2-1	.	.	CASSYSAAYNEQFF	TGTGCCAGCAGTTACAGCGCAGCTTACAATGAGCAGTTCTTC
15	TRBV6-5	TRBJ1-4	.	TRBD1	CASSGSGDRVGKLFF	TGTGCCAGCAGCGGCTCCGGGGACAGGGTTGGAAAACTGTTTTTT
16	TRBV7-7	TRBJ2-7	once	.	CASSLEGGEGGYEQYF	TGTGCCAGCAGCTTAGAAGGGGGAGAAGGGGGTTACGAGCAGTACTTC
15	TRBV10-1	TRBJ2-1	.	TRBD1	CASSDRGSSYNEQFF	TGCGCCAGCAGTGACAGGGGGAGCTCCTACAATGAGCAGTTCTTC
14	TRBV6-1	TRBJ2-5	.	.	CASSERSGKGTQYF	TGTGCCAGCAGTGAACGGAGCGGTAAAGGGACCCAGTACTTC
18	TRBV27	TRBJ1-1	.	.	CASSSPLLGLQVGTEAFF	TGTGCCAGCAGTTCTCCCCTCCTGGGCCTTCAGGTCGGCACTGAAGCTTTCTTT
16	TRBV30	TRBJ2-7	.	.	CAWKEPPGRFSYEQYF	TGTGCCTGGAAAGAGCCGCCGGGGAGGTTTTCCTACGAGCAGTACTTC
14	TRBV7-9	TRBJ2-7	.	TRBD1	CASSLRQGGYEQYF	TGTGCCAGCAGCCTACGACAGGGGGGCTACGAGCAGTACTTC
14	TRBV7-9	TRBJ1-6	.	TRBD1	CASSITGVNSPLHF	TGTGCCAGCAGCATTACAGGGGTAAATTCACCCCTCCACTTT
14	TRBV5-4	TRBJ2-3	.	.	CASSLEPGADTQYF	TGTGCCAGCAGCTTGGAGCCAGGCGCAGATACGCAGTATTTT